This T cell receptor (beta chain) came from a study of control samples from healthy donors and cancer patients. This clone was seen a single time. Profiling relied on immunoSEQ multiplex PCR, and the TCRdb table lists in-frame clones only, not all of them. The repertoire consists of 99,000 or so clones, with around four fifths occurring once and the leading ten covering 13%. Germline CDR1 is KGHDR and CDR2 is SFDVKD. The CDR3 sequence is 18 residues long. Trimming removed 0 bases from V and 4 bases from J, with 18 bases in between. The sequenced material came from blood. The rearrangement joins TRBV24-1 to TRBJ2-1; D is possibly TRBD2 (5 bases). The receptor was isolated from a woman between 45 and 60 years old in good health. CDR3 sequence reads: CATSDLTGGLAEYNEQFF. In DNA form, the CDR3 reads TGTGCCACCAGTGATTTGACTGGAGGACTCGCGGAATACAATGAGCAGTTCTTC.